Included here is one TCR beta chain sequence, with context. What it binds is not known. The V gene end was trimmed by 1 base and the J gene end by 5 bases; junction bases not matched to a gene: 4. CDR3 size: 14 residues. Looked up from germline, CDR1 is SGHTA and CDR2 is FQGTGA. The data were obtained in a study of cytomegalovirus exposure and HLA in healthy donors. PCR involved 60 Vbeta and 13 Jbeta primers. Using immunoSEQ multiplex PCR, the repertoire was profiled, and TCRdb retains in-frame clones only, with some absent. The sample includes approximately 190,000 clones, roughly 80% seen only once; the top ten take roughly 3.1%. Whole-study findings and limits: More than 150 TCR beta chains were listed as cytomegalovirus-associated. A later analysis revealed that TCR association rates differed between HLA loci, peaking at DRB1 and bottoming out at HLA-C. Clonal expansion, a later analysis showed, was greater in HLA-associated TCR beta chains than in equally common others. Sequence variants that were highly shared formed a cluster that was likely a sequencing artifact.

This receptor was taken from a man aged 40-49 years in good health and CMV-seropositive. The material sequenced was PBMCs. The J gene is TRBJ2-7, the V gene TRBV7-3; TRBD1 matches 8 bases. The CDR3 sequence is CASSLMGTGDEQYF. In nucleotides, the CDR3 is TGTGCCAGCAGCTTAATGGGGACAGGAGACGAGCAGTACTTC. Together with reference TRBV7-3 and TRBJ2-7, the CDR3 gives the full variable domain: GAGVSQTPSNKVTEKGKYVELRCDPISGHTALYWYRQSLGQGPEFLIYFQGTGAADDSGLPNDRFFAVRPEGSVSTLKIQRTERGDSAVYLCASSLMGTGDEQYFGPGTRLTVT.